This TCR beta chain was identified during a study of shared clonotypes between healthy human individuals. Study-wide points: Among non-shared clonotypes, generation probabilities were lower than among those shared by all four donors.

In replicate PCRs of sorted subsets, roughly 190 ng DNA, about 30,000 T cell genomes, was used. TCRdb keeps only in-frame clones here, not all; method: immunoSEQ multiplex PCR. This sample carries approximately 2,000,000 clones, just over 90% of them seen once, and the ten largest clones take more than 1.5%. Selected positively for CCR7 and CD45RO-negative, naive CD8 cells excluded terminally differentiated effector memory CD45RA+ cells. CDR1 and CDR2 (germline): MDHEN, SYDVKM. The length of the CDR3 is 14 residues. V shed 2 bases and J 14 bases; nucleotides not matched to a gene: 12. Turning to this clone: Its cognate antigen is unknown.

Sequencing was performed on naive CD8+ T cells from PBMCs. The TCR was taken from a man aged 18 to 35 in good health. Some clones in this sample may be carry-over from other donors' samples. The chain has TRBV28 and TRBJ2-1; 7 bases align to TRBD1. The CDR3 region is CASSLTGARPQKFF. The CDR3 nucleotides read TGTGCCAGCAGTTTAACAGGGGCCCGTCCCCAAAAGTTCTTC.